Included here is one T cell receptor (beta chain) sequence, with context. 13 Jbeta primers and 60 Vbeta primers were used for the PCR. Sequenced by immunoSEQ multiplex PCR; TCRdb stores in-frame clones only, minus some. This table has 180,000 or so clones, more than 65% appearing once. V was clipped by 4 bases and J by 2 bases; unmatched bases: 14. Germline V gives CDR1 LNHDA, CDR2 SQIVND (reference sequence). The CDR3 is 17 amino acids. This specimen belongs to a study of cytomegalovirus exposure and HLA in healthy donors. This sequence joins TRBV19 and TRBJ2-7, with 7 positions matching TRBD2. The sample comprised PBMCs. This clonotype was obtained from a male donor in good health and CMV-seronegative. Here the CDR3 reads CASSRLAEKRLAYEQYF. CDR3 nucleotide sequence: TGTGCCAGTAGTAGGCTAGCGGAAAAAAGACTGGCCTACGAGCAGTACTTC.